This passage covers 7 T cell receptor beta chains from one sample sequenced in a study of cytomegalovirus exposure and HLA in healthy donors. The PCR ran on 60 Vbeta and 13 Jbeta primers. Assay: immunoSEQ multiplex PCR; the TCRdb copy retains only in-frame clones and omits some. The sample consists of under 130,000 clones, 83% of them appearing once. Sample: PBMCs. Receptor source: a man aged 18 to 29 in good health and CMV-seronegative.

The chain employs TRBV27 and TRBJ2-6, with D unclear. The germline V gene has CDR1 MNHEY and CDR2 SMNVEV (reference sequence). The CDR3 consists of 16 residues. V lost 5 bases, J lost 0 bases, and 11 bases lay in between. CDR3 in DNA: TGTGCCAGCAGTCCCCGAGGTCTCTCTGGGGCCAACGTCCTGACTTTC. Residues: CASSPRGLSGANVLTF.

V and J are TRBV5-1 and TRBJ2-1, with 11 bases lining up with TRBD2. The CDR3 totals 16 residues. V was pared by 4 bases and J by 5 bases, with 8 bases of the junction left unmatched. Germline lookup yields CDR1 SGHRS and CDR2 YFSETQ. This CDR3 reads CASSREPGLADNEQFF. The CDR3 nucleotides read TGCGCCAGCAGCAGGGAACCGGGACTAGCGGACAATGAGCAGTTCTTC.

V gene TRBV28 combines with J gene TRBJ1-3; D is ambiguous. The CDR3 consists of 13 residues. Germline loops: CDR1 MDHEN, CDR2 SYDVKM. V was shortened by 2 bases and J by 4 bases, with 6 bases between the two germline ends. The DNA for the CDR3 is TGTGCCAGCAGTTTAGGTGGCGGAAACACCATATATTTT. Protein product: CASSLGGGNTIYF.

The gene calls are TRBV6-6 and TRBJ1-4, with a weak D call TRBD1 (5 bases). Trimming took 0 bases from V and 3 from J, leaving 11 bases between them. The CDR3 contains 16 residues. Germline CDR1 reads MNHNY; CDR2 reads SVGAGI (reference sequence). The CDR3 protein is CASSYSGGAANEKLFF. In nucleotides, the CDR3 is TGTGCCAGCAGTTACTCCGGGGGAGCAGCTAATGAAAAACTGTTTTTT.

This clone was counted between two and nine times. This chain connects TRBV6-5 to TRBJ1-2, with unresolved D. This CDR3 is built from 13 residues. V was cut by 4 bases and J by 8 bases, with 14 bases left in between. Germline CDR1 and CDR2: MNHEY and SVGAGI. CDR3 amino acids: CASSFGLSAGYTF. The CDR3 nucleotides read TGTGCCAGCAGTTTTGGTTTAAGCGCCGGCTACACCTTC.

This chain links TRBV27 with TRBJ1-2; D possibly corresponds to TRBD1 (6 bases). The CDR3 runs to 14 residues. The V end was cut by 3 bases, the J end by 4 bases, with 12 bases between. CDR1 is MNHEY and CDR2 is SMNVEV in the germline V gene (reference sequence). CDR3 region: CASSFAGVSYGYTF. The CDR3 region has the DNA TGTGCCAGCAGTTTCGCAGGGGTGAGCTATGGCTACACCTTC.

This clone appeared once. V and J are TRBV11-2 and TRBJ2-7; TRBD1 matches at 10 bases. The germline V gene encodes CDR1 SGHAT and CDR2 FQNNGV. The trim removed 1 base at V and 1 base at J, leaving 4 bases unmatched. CDR3 length equals 16 residues. CDR3 sequence reads: CASSLADRGGSYEQYF. CDR3 sequence (DNA): TGTGCCAGCAGCTTAGCGGACAGGGGGGGGTCCTACGAGCAGTACTTC.